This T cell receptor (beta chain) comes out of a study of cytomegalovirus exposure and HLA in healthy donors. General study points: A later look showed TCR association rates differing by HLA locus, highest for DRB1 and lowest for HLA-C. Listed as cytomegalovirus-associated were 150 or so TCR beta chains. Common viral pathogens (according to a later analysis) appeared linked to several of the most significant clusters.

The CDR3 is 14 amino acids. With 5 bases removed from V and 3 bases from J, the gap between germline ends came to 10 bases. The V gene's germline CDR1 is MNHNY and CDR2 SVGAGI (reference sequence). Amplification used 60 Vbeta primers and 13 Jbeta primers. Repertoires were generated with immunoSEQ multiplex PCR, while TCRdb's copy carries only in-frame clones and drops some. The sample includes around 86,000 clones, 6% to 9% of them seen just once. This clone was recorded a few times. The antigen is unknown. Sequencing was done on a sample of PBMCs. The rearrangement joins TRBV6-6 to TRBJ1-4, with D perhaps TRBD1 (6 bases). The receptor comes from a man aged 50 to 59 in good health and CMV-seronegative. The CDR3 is CASSLKGANEKLFF. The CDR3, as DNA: TGTGCCAGCAGTCTCAAGGGGGCTAATGAAAAACTGTTTTTT.